The 26 T cell receptor beta chains below were found in one sample sequenced in a study of beta chain features in type 1 diabetes. Reverse transcribing all isolated RNA meant expressed TCRB transcripts were sequenced. Produced via immunoSEQ multiplex PCR; TCRdb's table is partial and in-frame only. The sample comprises 350,000 to 450,000 clones, about 14% of which are singletons, and about 0.018% rests with the top ten. Sequenced material: naive CD4+ T cells from blood. The receptors derive from a woman aged 18-35 years in good health.

The rearrangement uses TRBV9 and TRBJ2-1; 11 positions match TRBD1. The junction had 1 base not matched to a gene; V was cut back by 3 bases and J by 2 bases. The CDR3 length is 15 residues. Germline lookup yields CDR1 SGDLS and CDR2 YYNGEE. CDR3 DNA: TGTGCCAGCAGCGCGGGACAGGGGGCCTACAATGAGCAGTTCTTC. This encodes CASSAGQGAYNEQFF.

This clone was seen more than once but under ten times. The rearrangement links TRBV4-2 to TRBJ2-1; 8 bases are shared with TRBD2. Germline trimming cut 3 bases from V and 7 bases from J; bases unmatched to any gene: 11. The CDR3 has 16 amino acids. Germline loops: CDR1 LGHNA, CDR2 YNFKEQ. CDR3 in DNA: TGTGCCAGCAGCCACCTTTTAGCGGGAAGCGAGAATGAGCAGTTCTTC. Protein sequence: CASSHLLAGSENEQFF.

V is TRBV7-9 and J is TRBJ2-7; 8 bases agree with TRBD1. Germline trimming cut 5 bases from V and 2 bases from J; bases unmatched to any gene: 5. Germline-derived CDR1 and CDR2 are SEHNR and FQNEAQ (reference sequence). The CDR3 runs to 14 residues. The CDR3 loop reads CASSRGQGPYEQYF. The CDR3 nucleotides read TGTGCCAGCAGCCGAGGACAGGGTCCCTACGAGCAGTACTTC. Full variable domain (outside the CDR3, taken from reference TRBV7-9 and TRBJ2-7): DTGVSQNPRHKITKRGQNVTFRCDPISEHNRLYWYRQTLGQGPEFLTYFQNEAQLEKSRLLSDRFSAERPKGSFSTLEIQRTEQGDSAMYLCASSRGQGPYEQYFGPGTRLTVT.

The V call is TRBV18, the J call TRBJ1-1, with D maybe TRBD1 (5 bases). V was clipped by 2 bases and J by 1 base, with 8 bases between them. This CDR3 spans 14 amino acids. The germline V gene encodes CDR1 KGHSH and CDR2 LQKENI. The DNA of the CDR3 is TGTGCCAGCTCACCAGGGGGGTCGAACACTGAAGCTTTCTTT. It is translated as CASSPGGSNTEAFF.

This clone was detected only a few times. V and J are TRBV28 and TRBJ1-2; TRBD1 might be the D (6 bases). Deletions cut 5 bases from V and 3 bases from J, with 13 bases between. CDR1 is MDHEN and CDR2 is SYDVKM in the germline V gene. The CDR3 consists of 14 residues. CDR3: CASSTGRVDYGYTF. The CDR3 bases are TGTGCCAGCAGTACAGGGAGGGTAGACTATGGCTACACCTTC.

This clone has only a few counts. V is TRBV5-1 and J is TRBJ2-7; maybe TRBD1 (6 bases). The CDR3 runs 14 residues. V dropped 0 bases and J dropped 4 bases, with 11 bases sitting between them. In germline, CDR1 is SGHRS, CDR2 YFSETQ. CDR3: CASSLATGKYEQYF. The CDR3 nucleotides are TGCGCCAGCAGCTTGGCAACAGGGAAATACGAGCAGTACTTC.

V is TRBV28 and J is TRBJ2-1; D is possibly TRBD2 (6 bases). The CDR3 spans 13 residues. CDR1 MDHEN and CDR2 SYDVKM come from the germline V gene. V was clipped by 3 bases and J by 7 bases, with 10 bases between them. In DNA, the CDR3 is TGTGCCAGCAGTTTCCCAGGGAGGAATGAGCAGTTCTTC. Its translation is CASSFPGRNEQFF. Full variable domain (rest looked up from reference TRBV28 and TRBJ2-1): DVKVTQSSRYLVKRTGEKVFLECVQDMDHENMFWYRQDPGLGLRLIYFSYDVKMKEKGDIPEGYSVSREKKERFSLILESASTNQTSMYLCASSFPGRNEQFFGPGTRLTVL.

The sample holds a few counts of this clone. The chain couples TRBV6-1 to TRBJ1-1; D not resolved. This CDR3 comprises 15 residues. Trimming took 2 bases from V and 1 from J, leaving 11 bases between them. CDR1 MNHNS and CDR2 SASEGT come from the germline V gene. CDR3 bases: TGTGCCAGCAGTGAAAATGGCCATAAGAACACTGAAGCTTTCTTT. Its translation is CASSENGHKNTEAFF.

This clone has only a few counts. The chain joins TRBV28 to TRBJ2-5, with TRBD2 matching 7 bases. The ends lost 11 bases at V and 2 bases at J; junction bases unmatched: 8. Germline V gene sequence: CDR1 MDHEN, CDR2 SYDVKM. This CDR3 has 13 residues. The CDR3 bases are TGTGCCGGATCCAGGGAGGGACAAGAGACCCAGTACTTC. This translates into CAGSREGQETQYF.

This clone was counted a few times. V and J are TRBV5-1 and TRBJ2-1; 15 nucleotides line up with TRBD2. The CDR3 totals 15 residues. V lost 0 bases, J lost 15 bases, and 7 bases stayed unmatched. Germline assignment: CDR1 SGHRS and CDR2 YFSETQ. CDR3 loop: CASSLAGTSGRRLFF. CDR3 nucleotides: TGCGCCAGCAGCTTGGCCGGGACTAGCGGGAGGAGGCTGTTCTTC.

The chain uses TRBV18 and TRBJ2-1; D perhaps matches TRBD2 (6 bases). From germline, CDR1 is KGHSH and CDR2 LQKENI. Between the trimmed V and J ends, which lost 3 bases and 12 bases, there was a span of 15 bases. The CDR3 consists of 13 residues. CDR3 DNA: TGTGCCAGCTCACCCTCCGGAGACGGGGGGCAGTTCTTC. As protein: CASSPSGDGGQFF.

This clone was seen only a few times. J is TRBJ1-2 and V is TRBV7-9; maybe TRBD1 (6 bases). The CDR3 runs to 14 residues. CDR1 SEHNR and CDR2 FQNEAQ come from the germline V gene (reference sequence). V dropped 6 bases and J dropped 4 bases, with 15 bases sitting between them. CDR3 in DNA: TGTGCCAGCAGAGACAGGAATTCGGCCTATGGCTACACCTTC. This encodes CASRDRNSAYGYTF. Combining the CDR3 with reference TRBV7-9 and TRBJ1-2 gives the whole variable domain DTGVSQNPRHKITKRGQNVTFRCDPISEHNRLYWYRQTLGQGPEFLTYFQNEAQLEKSRLLSDRFSAERPKGSFSTLEIQRTEQGDSAMYLCASRDRNSAYGYTFGSGTRLTVV.

The gene calls are TRBV7-2 and TRBJ1-5; 10 bases are a match to TRBD1. Germline V gene data show CDR1 as SGHTA and CDR2 as FQGNSA. Trimming removed 5 bases from V and 9 bases from J; junction bases left unmatched: 13. CDR3 length: 16 amino acids. The CDR3 coding sequence is TGTGCCAGCAGCCAACCCGGGACAGGGGTTCGAGTGCCCCAGCATTTT. Its translation is CASSQPGTGVRVPQHF.

The table lists this clone with a few counts. The rearrangement uses TRBV6-5 and TRBJ2-1; D is ambiguous. Trimming removed 7 bases from V and 5 bases from J, with 18 bases in between. Germline V gene data show CDR1 as MNHEY and CDR2 as SVGAGI. The CDR3 spans 15 residues. CDR3 loop: CASKSSWNRNNEQFF. CDR3 nucleotides: TGTGCCAGCAAATCGAGTTGGAACAGAAACAATGAGCAGTTCTTC.

The CDR3 DNA reads TGCAGCGTTCTGGAGGACAGGGATGATCAGCCCCAGCATTTT. It specifies CSVLEDRDDQPQHF. This rearrangement joins TRBV29-1 to TRBJ1-5; 8 nucleotides match TRBD1. V trimming: 5 bases; J trimming: 5 bases; junction bases outside the gene matches: 8. Germline loops: CDR1 SQVTM, CDR2 ANQGSEA. This CDR3 contains 14 residues.

The gene calls are TRBV7-9 and TRBJ2-1; possibly TRBD2 for D (5 bases). Looked up from germline, CDR1 is SEHNR and CDR2 is FQNEAQ (reference sequence). The CDR3 covers 15 residues. Trimming left V 6 bases short and J 0 bases short, with 12 bases between. CDR3 residues: CASRRTGISYNEQFF. Here the CDR3 DNA reads TGTGCCAGCAGGAGAACCGGGATCTCCTACAATGAGCAGTTCTTC.

V gene TRBV9 combines with J gene TRBJ1-5; possible D gene TRBD1, 5 bases. The CDR3 length is 14 residues. Deletions cut 1 base from V and 10 bases from J, with 15 bases between. CDR1 is SGDLS, CDR2 YYNGEE, per germline. The CDR3 bases are TGTGCCAGCAGCGTAACAACGGTCGGGGGTCCCCAGCATTTT. Amino acids: CASSVTTVGGPQHF.

This clone has only one observation. The chain couples TRBV27 to TRBJ2-7; 8 bases agree with TRBD1. The V gene end was trimmed by 5 bases and the J gene end by 2 bases; junction bases not matched to a gene: 8. This CDR3 spans 15 amino acids. Germline values: CDR1 MNHEY, CDR2 SMNVEV (reference sequence). Here the CDR3 reads CASSQSGGAAYEQYF. The CDR3 coding sequence is TGTGCCAGCAGTCAATCAGGGGGCGCAGCCTACGAGCAGTACTTC.

This clone was seen only a few times. The chain recombines TRBV7-2 with TRBJ2-1; D perhaps matches TRBD2 (6 bases). Trimming pared 7 bases from V and 5 bases from J, leaving 12 bases between. The CDR3 length is 13 residues. The germline V gene has CDR1 SGHTA and CDR2 FQGNSA. CDR3 DNA sequence: TGTGCCAGCACCCTAGGAGGGAACAATGAGCAGTTCTTC. As protein: CASTLGGNNEQFF.

V gene TRBV14 combines with J gene TRBJ1-4; D is undetermined. The V and J ends lost 2 bases and 4 bases respectively, with 14 bases between them. The CDR3 is made up of 16 amino acids. Per the germline V gene, CDR1 is SGHDN and CDR2 is FVKESK. In DNA form, the CDR3 reads TGTGCCAGCAGCCAAAGACACGGCTCCCATAATGAAAAACTGTTTTTT. As protein: CASSQRHGSHNEKLFF.

In this sample, this clone turned up a few times. The chain joins TRBV18 to TRBJ2-7; a weak D match, TRBD1 (6 bases). The CDR3 totals 16 residues. Looked up from germline, CDR1 is KGHSH and CDR2 is LQKENI. Trimming pared 3 bases from V and 2 bases from J, leaving 17 bases between. DNA for the CDR3: TGTGCCAGCTCACCTACCTGGGGCAGGGGACCCTACGAGCAGTACTTC. Translation gives CASSPTWGRGPYEQYF.

There are a few counts of this clone. The V call is TRBV6-5, the J call TRBJ1-1; D remains ambiguous. Germline-derived CDR1 and CDR2 are MNHEY and SVGAGI. V was trimmed by 0 bases and J by 7 bases, leaving 9 bases between them. There are 13 residues in the CDR3. CDR3 in amino acids: CASSYSRFVEAFF. In DNA form, the CDR3 reads TGTGCCAGCAGTTACTCTCGGTTCGTTGAAGCTTTCTTT.

The rearrangement joins TRBV28 to TRBJ2-7; the match to TRBD2 covers 7 bases. The CDR3 extends over 15 amino acids. Germline trimming cut 3 bases from V and 3 bases from J; bases unmatched to any gene: 8. Looked up from germline, CDR1 is MDHEN and CDR2 is SYDVKM. The CDR3 protein is CASSLASGIYYEQYF. The CDR3 DNA reads as TGTGCCAGCAGTTTGGCCAGCGGGATTTACTACGAGCAGTACTTC.

This clone occurred a few times. The V call is TRBV28, the J call TRBJ2-7, with TRBD2 as a possible D gene (5 bases). Trimming removed 7 bases at V and 4 bases at J, with 11 bases between. Per germline, CDR1 MDHEN and CDR2 SYDVKM. The CDR3 runs to 12 residues. CDR3 sequence: CASKREQYEQYF. Here the CDR3 DNA reads TGTGCCAGCAAGAGGGAGCAGTACGAGCAGTACTTC.

This rearrangement joins TRBV7-2 to TRBJ2-4; D ambiguous. CDR3 length: 14 amino acids. Germline V gene lookup returns CDR1 SGHTA and CDR2 FQGNSA. V lost 3 bases, J lost 2 bases, and 8 bases lay in between. The CDR3 nucleotides are TGTGCCAGCAGCTTGCGGTACTCCAAAAACATTCAGTACTTC. Encoded protein: CASSLRYSKNIQYF.

This clone turned up a few times. V gene TRBV5-1 combines with J gene TRBJ1-1, with 8 bases aligning to TRBD1. CDR3 size: 15 residues. From germline, CDR1 is SGHRS and CDR2 YFSETQ. J gave up 3 bases and V 4 bases, and 8 bases lay outside the gene matches. Here the CDR3 reads CASSLLGQGDTEAFF. CDR3 nucleotide sequence: TGCGCCAGCAGCCTACTAGGACAGGGAGACACTGAAGCTTTCTTT.